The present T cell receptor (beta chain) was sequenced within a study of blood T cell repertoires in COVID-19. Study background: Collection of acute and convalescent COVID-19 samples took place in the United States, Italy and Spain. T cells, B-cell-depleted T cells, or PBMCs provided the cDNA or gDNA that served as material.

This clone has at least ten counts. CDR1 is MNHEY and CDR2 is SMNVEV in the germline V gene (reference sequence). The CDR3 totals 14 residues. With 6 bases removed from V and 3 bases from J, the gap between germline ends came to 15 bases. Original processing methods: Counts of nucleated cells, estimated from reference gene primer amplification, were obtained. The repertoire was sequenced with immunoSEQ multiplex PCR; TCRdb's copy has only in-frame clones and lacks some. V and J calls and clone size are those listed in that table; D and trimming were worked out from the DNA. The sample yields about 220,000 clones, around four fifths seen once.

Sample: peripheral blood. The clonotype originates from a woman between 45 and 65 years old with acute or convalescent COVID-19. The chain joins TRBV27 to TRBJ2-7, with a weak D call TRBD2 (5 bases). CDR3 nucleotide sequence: TGTGCCAGCAGCTCAAGCGAGGGTTACTACGAGCAGTACTTC. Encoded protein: CASSSSEGYYEQYF.